This passage covers 28 T cell receptor beta chains from one sample sequenced in a study of blood T cell repertoires in COVID-19. Sequencing used immunoSEQ multiplex PCR; TCRdb keeps in-frame clones, though not all of them. The table has about 130,000 clones, 55% to 75% seen once; the top ten hold 1.9%. The sample was peripheral blood. These receptors came from a woman in her sixties or seventies with acute or convalescent COVID-19.

As regards this clone: The junction does not match germline at one end; this may be a read error. Other DNA sequences in this sample translate to the same CDR3. The V call is TRBV2, the J call TRBJ2-5; TRBD2 might be the D (6 bases). CDR1 SNHLY and CDR2 FYNNEI come from the germline V gene. The CDR3 contains 13 residues. CDR3 amino acids: CASTYGGKETQYF. CDR3 coding DNA: TGTGCCAGCACGTATGGGGGGAAAGAGACCCAATACTTC.

The rearrangement uses TRBV12-5 and TRBJ2-7, with TRBD2 identical over 9 bases. This CDR3 has 14 residues. V lost 2 bases and J lost 9; bases outside the gene matches: 8. Per the germline V gene, CDR1 is LGHNT and CDR2 is FRNRAP. CDR3 nucleotides: TGTGCTAGTGGTTTGACTAGCGGGTCAACCGGGCAGTACTTC. Protein product: CASGLTSGSTGQYF.

The count of this clone is one. The chain is built from TRBV5-6 and TRBJ2-7; a weak D match, TRBD1 (5 bases). V lost 5 bases, J lost 9 bases, and 21 bases lay in between. This CDR3 has 14 residues. Germline CDR1 is SGHDT and CDR2 is YYEEEE. DNA for the CDR3: TGTGCCAGCAGGATAGGTACGACCCAGGGTGTGCAGTACTTC. It is translated as CASRIGTTQGVQYF.

V and J are TRBV5-1 and TRBJ2-3; 11 nucleotides agree with TRBD2. This CDR3 contains 19 residues. Germline CDR1 SGHRS, CDR2 YFSETQ. The ends lost 0 bases at V and 0 bases at J; junction bases unmatched: 9. CDR3 sequence reads: CASSLARSSGGLSTDTQYF. The CDR3 region has the DNA TGCGCCAGCAGCTTGGCTAGGTCTAGCGGGGGGCTTAGCACAGATACGCAGTATTTT.

The V and J genes are TRBV5-5 and TRBJ1-1, with 11 bases matching TRBD1. Germline loops: CDR1 SGHKS, CDR2 YYEKEE (reference sequence). J gave up 4 bases and V 0 bases, and 2 bases lay outside the gene matches. The CDR3 loop spans 15 amino acids. The CDR3 here is CASSLVGTGGTEAFF. In DNA form, the CDR3 reads TGTGCCAGCAGCTTGGTCGGGACAGGGGGCACTGAAGCTTTCTTT.

In this sample, this clone turned up a few times. V and J are TRBV3-1 (or the pseudogene TRBV3-2) and TRBJ1-2; TRBD1 agrees at 10 bases. The junction had 1 base not matched to a gene; V was cut back by 1 base and J by 2 bases. The CDR3 is 15 amino acids. The germline CDR1 and CDR2 sequences are LGHDT and YNNKEL (reference sequence). The CDR3 here is CASSQGTGGNYGYTF. The CDR3 region has the DNA TGTGCCAGCAGCCAAGGGACAGGGGGAAACTATGGCTACACCTTC.

At least ten counts were recorded for this clone. This chain uses TRBV2 with TRBJ2-5, with 7 bases that match TRBD2. J was trimmed by 4 bases and V by 6 bases; bases with no gene match: 8. CDR3 length equals 14 residues. Germline values: CDR1 SNHLY, CDR2 FYNNEI. CDR3 bases: TGTGCCAGCAGACGGGACTACACCCCAGAGACCCAGTACTTC. Encoded protein: CASRRDYTPETQYF.

This chain uses TRBV27 with TRBJ2-3; 10 bases are a match to TRBD2. Germline CDR1 and CDR2: MNHEY and SMNVEV (reference sequence). J lost 2 bases, V lost 4 bases, and 6 bases had no gene match. The CDR3 runs to 16 residues. CDR3 protein: CASSSGLAANTDTQYF. The CDR3 nucleotides read TGTGCCAGCAGTTCAGGACTAGCGGCAAACACAGATACGCAGTATTTT.

The V gene is TRBV11-2, the J gene TRBJ1-4, with 8 positions matching TRBD1. J lost 1 base, V lost 1 base, and 8 bases had no gene match. CDR1 is SGHAT and CDR2 is FQNNGV in the germline V gene. The CDR3 runs to 18 residues. Here the CDR3 DNA reads TGTGCCAGCAGCTTAGGGGCAGGGGGCAAGAAAACTAATGAAAAACTGTTTTTT. Amino acids: CASSLGAGGKKTNEKLFF.

V usage is TRBV14 and J usage is TRBJ2-7; 13 positions agree with TRBD2. CDR1 SGHDN and CDR2 FVKESK come from the germline V gene. The V segment lost 2 bases and the J segment 5 bases; nucleotides outside the gene matches: 6. This CDR3 spans 16 amino acids. The CDR3 coding sequence is TGTGCCAGCAGCCAACGGGGGGGACTAGCGGGACACGAGCAGTACTTC. This sequence encodes CASSQRGGLAGHEQYF.

The chain employs TRBV28 and TRBJ2-3; D is perhaps TRBD2 (5 bases). The CDR3 extends over 16 amino acids. With 2 bases removed from V and 0 bases from J, the gap between germline ends came to 12 bases. Germline lookup yields CDR1 MDHEN and CDR2 SYDVKM. The CDR3 nucleotides are TGTGCCAGCAGTTTACTGGGGAGACACAGCACAGATACGCAGTATTTT. This translates into CASSLLGRHSTDTQYF.

This clone showed up many times. The V gene is TRBV30, the J gene TRBJ1-3; TRBD1 aligns across 8 bases. Germline lookup yields CDR1 GTSNPN and CDR2 SVGIG (reference sequence). The CDR3 runs 14 residues. J was trimmed by 3 bases and V by 5 bases; bases with no gene match: 6. The CDR3 DNA reads as TGTGCCTGGGGCAGGGGGCTACATGGAAACACCATATATTTT. Protein sequence: CAWGRGLHGNTIYF.

The chain employs TRBV29-1 and TRBJ1-2, with D perhaps TRBD1 (6 bases). From germline, CDR1 is SQVTM and CDR2 ANQGSEA. V lost 4 bases to trimming and J lost 9 bases, with 21 bases between them. The CDR3 is made up of 14 amino acids. CDR3 amino acids: CSVAGGRDRGRYTF. CDR3 sequence (DNA): TGCAGCGTTGCCGGGGGGCGTGACCGGGGACGCTACACCTTC.

The V gene is TRBV2, the J gene TRBJ1-1; tentatively, D is TRBD1 (6 bases). This CDR3 is 13 amino acids long. V was trimmed by 6 bases and J by 5 bases, leaving 13 bases between them. Germline V gene data show CDR1 as SNHLY and CDR2 as FYNNEI. In DNA, the CDR3 is TGTGCCAGCAGCCAGGGGTGGGAGACTGAAGCTTTCTTT. Protein: CASSQGWETEAFF. Combining the CDR3 with reference TRBV2 and TRBJ1-1 gives the whole variable domain EPEVTQTPSHQVTQMGQEVILRCVPISNHLYFYWYRQILGQKVEFLVSFYNNEISEKSEIFDDQFSVERPDGSNFTLKIRSTKLEDSAMYFCASSQGWETEAFFGQGTRLTVV.

This rearrangement joins TRBV28 to TRBJ1-5; perhaps TRBD1 as D (5 bases). In germline, CDR1 is MDHEN, CDR2 SYDVKM. V shed 3 bases and J shed 5 bases, with 14 bases lying between them. This CDR3 is 15 amino acids long. This CDR3 reads CASSLPGMTDQPQHF. DNA of the CDR3: TGTGCCAGCAGTTTGCCAGGGATGACGGATCAGCCCCAGCATTTT. Variable domain in full (rest from reference TRBV28 and TRBJ1-5): DVKVTQSSRYLVKRTGEKVFLECVQDMDHENMFWYRQDPGLGLRLIYFSYDVKMKEKGDIPEGYSVSREKKERFSLILESASTNQTSMYLCASSLPGMTDQPQHFGDGTRLSIL.

The gene calls are TRBV6-5 and TRBJ2-1, with D unresolved. CDR3 length: 11 residues. Between the trimmed V and J ends, which lost 6 bases and 8 bases, there was a span of 8 bases. The V gene's germline CDR1 is MNHEY and CDR2 SVGAGI. The CDR3 is CASSGLDEQFF. The CDR3 nucleotides read TGTGCCAGCAGCGGGTTAGATGAGCAGTTCTTC.

By sample fraction, this clone is medium-sized (0.01 to 0.1%). The chain uses TRBV24-1 and TRBJ2-2; tentatively, D is TRBD2 (5 bases). V lost 1 base to trimming and J lost 3 bases, with 17 bases between them. The germline V gene has CDR1 KGHDR and CDR2 SFDVKD. This CDR3 comprises 18 residues. Here the CDR3 reads CATSDLPSSFVHTGELFF. The CDR3 DNA reads TGTGCCACCAGTGATTTACCCTCTAGCTTCGTGCACACCGGGGAGCTGTTTTTT.

This clone was seen a handful of times. The V gene is TRBV28, the J gene TRBJ1-2, with TRBD1 as a possible D gene (5 bases). V dropped 3 bases and J dropped 3 bases, with 11 bases sitting between them. The CDR3 covers 14 residues. The V gene's germline CDR1 is MDHEN and CDR2 SYDVKM. The CDR3 sequence: CASSFPRVDYGYTF. Written as DNA, the CDR3 is TGTGCCAGCAGTTTCCCCAGGGTGGACTATGGCTACACCTTC.

This chain uses TRBV3-1 (or the pseudogene TRBV3-2) with TRBJ1-3; D gene unclear. The V gene's germline CDR1 is LGHDT and CDR2 YNNKEL (reference sequence). Trimming cost V 5 bases and J 0 bases, with 8 bases left between them. This CDR3 region has 14 residues. In DNA form, the CDR3 reads TGTGCCAGCAGCGCTAGGAGCTCTGGAAACACCATATATTTT. Translating it yields CASSARSSGNTIYF.

The genes are TRBV10-2 and TRBJ1-5, with D maybe TRBD1 (5 bases). The CDR3 totals 16 residues. Germline lookup yields CDR1 WSHSY and CDR2 SAAADI. V was trimmed by 5 bases and J by 1 base, leaving 15 bases between them. The CDR3, as DNA: TGCGCCAGCAGTAGGTTACAGGTTCCCAGCAATCAGCCCCAGCATTTT. It yields the protein CASSRLQVPSNQPQHF.

The rearrangement joins TRBV5-1 to TRBJ1-2; a weak D match, TRBD1 (6 bases). CDR1 and CDR2 (germline): SGHRS, YFSETQ. V lost 5 bases and J 2 bases, leaving 16 bases between the germline ends. CDR3 length: 15 amino acids. The CDR3 reads CASRSGSQGNYGYTF. The CDR3 DNA is TGCGCCAGCAGGTCCGGGTCCCAGGGGAACTATGGCTACACCTTC.

V usage is TRBV6-1 and J usage is TRBJ2-2; D may be TRBD2 (6 bases). Germline CDR1 MNHNS, CDR2 SASEGT. The V gene lost 4 bases and the J gene lost 4 bases, with 19 bases spanning the gap. The length of the CDR3 is 17 residues. The CDR3 nucleotides are TGTGCCAGCAGTGCACCCCGGACTACCCGGCGCACCGGGGAGCTGTTTTTT. Amino acid sequence: CASSAPRTTRRTGELFF.

The rearrangement uses TRBV5-4 and TRBJ2-1, with 7 bases lining up with TRBD2. The CDR3 extends over 15 amino acids. V lost 4 bases and J lost 7; bases outside the gene matches: 11. CDR1 SGHNT and CDR2 YYREEE come from the germline V gene (reference sequence). CDR3 amino acids: CASSTGGGRQNEQFF. The CDR3 DNA is TGTGCCAGCAGCACTGGGGGGGGGAGGCAAAATGAGCAGTTCTTC.

This chain connects TRBV15 to TRBJ2-2; TRBD2 agrees at 8 bases. V shed 8 bases, J shed 3 bases, and the junction held 11 bases outside the gene matches. This CDR3 is built from 16 residues. Germline loops: CDR1 LNHNV, CDR2 YYDKDF (reference sequence). The CDR3 protein is CATHDFRGGHTGELFF. The CDR3 DNA follows: TGTGCCACCCATGATTTCCGCGGGGGGCACACCGGGGAGCTGTTTTTT.

The chain is built from TRBV24-1 and TRBJ2-3; TRBD2 matches 8 bases. Trimming took 8 bases from V and 6 from J; bases not matched to a gene: 6. The CDR3 is 13 residues long. Looked up from germline, CDR1 is KGHDR and CDR2 is SFDVKD. Here the CDR3 DNA reads TGTGCCACCAACGGGGGGGCGTCCGATACGCAGTATTTT. Translating gives CATNGGASDTQYF.

The genes are TRBV10-3 and TRBJ1-4; TRBD1 matches at 9 bases. The CDR3 is 14 residues long. Looked up from germline, CDR1 is ENHRY and CDR2 is SYGVKD. With V trimmed by 7 bases and J by 10 bases, 10 bases remained unmatched. CDR3 region: CAIMSDRGMGKLFF. The CDR3 DNA reads TGTGCCATCATGAGTGACAGGGGGATGGGAAAACTGTTTTTT.

The V and J genes are TRBV6-2 or TRBV6-3 and TRBJ2-7; perhaps TRBD2 as D (6 bases). From germline, CDR1 is MNHEY and CDR2 SVGEGT. The V and J ends lost 0 bases and 0 bases respectively, with 21 bases between them. The CDR3 sequence is 19 residues long. The DNA of the CDR3 is TGTGCCAGCAGTTACTCCTCTTTGGAGGGACTCCAGGACTCCTACGAGCAGTACTTC. Translating it yields CASSYSSLEGLQDSYEQYF.

This clone was found once. In DNA, the CDR3 is TGCAGCGTTGGGACAGGGTCGGGTGAGCAGTTCTTC. This encodes CSVGTGSGEQFF. This chain joins TRBV29-1 and TRBJ2-1; 8 bases agree with TRBD1. The CDR3 is 12 residues long. Germline V gene data show CDR1 as SQVTM and CDR2 as ANQGSEA. V shed 4 bases and J 9 bases; nucleotides not matched to a gene: 5.